The subject of this entry is one T cell receptor beta chain. The antigen remains undetermined. CDR3 length: 18 amino acids. Germline loops: CDR1 SGHDT, CDR2 YYEEEE. V trimming: 4 bases; J trimming: 0 bases; junction bases outside the gene matches: 10. These data originate in a study of cytomegalovirus exposure and HLA in healthy donors. Study-level points and caveats: According to reports, the classifier identified cytomegalovirus status with high specificity and sensitivity. Prior analysis indicated that the majority of TCR beta V segments exhibited productivity approximately 87% or approximately 30% of the time.

The PCR had 60 Vbeta and 13 Jbeta primers. Produced via immunoSEQ multiplex PCR; TCRdb's table is partial and in-frame only. The sample records 130,000 to 150,000 clones, about 82% being singletons. The origin of this receptor is a woman between 40 and 50 years old in good health and CMV-seropositive. The sample was PBMCs. This rearrangement joins TRBV5-6 to TRBJ2-6, with TRBD1 matching over 7 bases. The CDR3 region is CASSPLGTELSGANVLTF. The CDR3, as DNA: TGTGCCAGCAGCCCCCTAGGGACAGAACTCTCTGGGGCCAACGTCCTGACTTTC.